The 28 T cell receptor beta chains listed next were all sequenced from one sample in a study of CD8+ T cells in alopecia areata. RNA was isolated and reverse transcribed to cDNA, the sequencing template. TCRdb keeps only in-frame clones here, not all; method: immunoSEQ multiplex PCR. This sample has roughly 140,000 clones, with under 60% found just once. This material consisted of CD8+ T cells sorted from blood, taken at week 0. The receptors were gathered from a human donor with alopecia areata.

In this sample, this clone turned up a few times. V is TRBV4-3 and J is TRBJ1-2; weak D call: TRBD1 (5 bases). The CDR3 spans 15 residues. V was pared by 0 bases and J by 5 bases, with 13 bases between. CDR1 is LGHNA, CDR2 YSLEER, per germline. DNA of the CDR3: TGCGCCAGCAGCCAAGATTTTCAGGGAGTTTATGGCTACACCTTC. This codes for CASSQDFQGVYGYTF.

The chain links TRBV7-9 to TRBJ1-2, with D uncertain. Trimming left V 8 bases short and J 6 bases short, with 19 bases between. Per the germline V gene, CDR1 is SEHNR and CDR2 is FQNEAQ (reference sequence). CDR3 size: 14 residues. DNA of the CDR3: TGTGCCAGCGGCGGCAGGTCCGCCGTGGATGGCTACACCTTC. This encodes CASGGRSAVDGYTF.

J is TRBJ2-5 and V is TRBV7-2; 9 bases are a match to TRBD2. CDR3 length: 17 residues. Germline V CDR1 and CDR2: SGHTA, FQGNSA. The J segment lost 3 bases and the V segment lost 3 bases, leaving 11 bases of the junction unmatched. Here the CDR3 reads CASSLSTSGEGKETQYF. CDR3 sequence (DNA): TGTGCCAGCAGCTTGTCGACTAGCGGCGAGGGTAAAGAGACCCAGTACTTC. The whole variable domain, filled in from reference TRBV7-2 and TRBJ2-5, reads GAGVSQSPSNKVTEKGKDVELRCDPISGHTALYWYRQSLGQGLEFLIYFQGNSAPDKSGLPSDRFSAERTGGSVSTLTIQRTQQEDSAVYLCASSLSTSGEGKETQYFGPGTRLLVL.

This clone was picked up a small number of times. This chain connects TRBV25-1 to TRBJ1-5; D perhaps matches TRBD1 (5 bases). CDR3 size: 14 residues. CDR1 is MGHDK and CDR2 is SYGVNS in the germline V gene. V was shortened by 3 bases and J by 8 bases, with 14 bases between the two germline ends. In nucleotides, the CDR3 is TGTGCCAGCAGTGATGGGGACGCTGAGAAGCCCCAGCATTTT. Protein sequence: CASSDGDAEKPQHF.

This sequence joins TRBV14 and TRBJ2-7; 9 bases are shared with TRBD2. Germline lookup yields CDR1 SGHDN and CDR2 FVKESK. The CDR3 loop spans 16 amino acids. V shed 0 bases and J 2 bases; nucleotides not matched to a gene: 5. CDR3 in amino acids: CASSQEGLAGTYEQYF. The CDR3 bases are TGTGCCAGCAGCCAAGAGGGCCTAGCGGGGACCTACGAGCAGTACTTC.

J is TRBJ2-7 and V is TRBV7-9, with TRBD2 as a possible D gene (6 bases). Trimming pared 7 bases from V and 2 bases from J, leaving 6 bases between. CDR1 and CDR2 from the germline V gene are SEHNR and FQNEAQ (reference sequence). The CDR3 consists of 11 residues. CDR3 DNA sequence: TGTGCCAGCACGGGGGCCTACGAGCAGTACTTC. This translates into CASTGAYEQYF.

The chain couples TRBV11-2 to TRBJ2-5, with D unclear. The V gene's germline CDR1 is SGHAT and CDR2 FQNNGV. The CDR3 loop spans 14 amino acids. V was clipped by 2 bases and J by 2 bases, with 9 bases between them. This CDR3 is CASSLSARQETQYF. The CDR3 DNA is TGTGCCAGCAGCTTATCGGCTAGACAAGAGACCCAGTACTTC.

This clone came up many times. The V and J genes are TRBV4-3 and TRBJ2-1; D unclear. The V gene's germline CDR1 is LGHNA and CDR2 YSLEER. The length of the CDR3 is 13 residues. The V end was cut by 3 bases, the J end by 5 bases, with 8 bases between. CDR3 nucleotides: TGCGCCAGCAGCCATTCAGTAAACAATGAGCAGTTCTTC. Its translation: CASSHSVNNEQFF.

The chain carries TRBV15 and TRBJ1-2; D call uncertain. Germline CDR1 reads LNHNV; CDR2 reads YYDKDF (reference sequence). The V gene lost 1 base and the J gene lost 2 bases, with 8 bases spanning the gap. The CDR3 runs 14 residues. The CDR3 nucleotides are TGTGCCACCAGCAGAGCCCTCGAAAACTATGGCTACACCTTC. Amino acid sequence: CATSRALENYGYTF. The full variable domain, rest sourced from reference TRBV15 and TRBJ1-2, is DAMVIQNPRYQVTQFGKPVTLSCSQTLNHNVMYWYQQKSSQAPKLLFHYYDKDFNNEADTPDNFQSRRPNTSFCFLDIRSPGLGDTAMYLCATSRALENYGYTFGSGTRLTVV.

For this clone: At one end, the junction sequence differs from germline, possibly due to a read error. The J gene is TRBJ2-1, the V gene TRBV29-1, with D possibly matching TRBD2 (5 bases). The CDR3 has 11 amino acids. Germline V gives CDR1 SQVTM, CDR2 ANQGSEA. CDR3 sequence: CSVPEGSQIIF. CDR3 bases: TGCAGCGTGCCCGAGGGCAGCCAAATAATCTTC.

This clone was seen a single time. The chain uses TRBV6-6 and TRBJ2-6; perhaps D is TRBD1 or TRBD2 (5 bases each). The V gene lost 11 bases and the J gene lost 3 bases, with 8 bases spanning the gap. Germline V gene data show CDR1 as MNHNY and CDR2 as SVGAGI (reference sequence). The CDR3 has 12 amino acids. The CDR3 DNA reads TGTGCCGGGGGAAATGGGGCCAACGTCCTGACTTTC. Protein product: CAGGNGANVLTF.

The chain combines TRBV30 with TRBJ2-1, with 8 nucleotides matching TRBD2. Losses at the gene ends were 1 base for V and 0 bases for J; bases not matched to a gene: 5. This CDR3 has 16 amino acids. Germline-derived CDR1 and CDR2 are GTSNPN and SVGIG (reference sequence). The CDR3 nucleotides are TGTGCCTGGAGTGGGACTAGCTCGAGCTCCTACAATGAGCAGTTCTTC. Its translation is CAWSGTSSSSYNEQFF.

This rearrangement joins TRBV29-1 to TRBJ1-2; TRBD1 matches 9 bases. This CDR3 has 15 residues. Looked up from germline, CDR1 is SQVTM and CDR2 is ANQGSEA. Trimming took 3 bases from V and 5 from J; bases not matched to a gene: 10. The DNA of the CDR3 is TGCAGCGTTGATGGAGGACAGGGGTCCCTTTATGGCTACACCTTC. Translating gives CSVDGGQGSLYGYTF.

The chain is built from TRBV29-1 and TRBJ2-5, with D maybe TRBD1 (6 bases). The CDR3 extends over 14 amino acids. CDR1 and CDR2 (germline): SQVTM, ANQGSEA. CDR3 region: CRSWDIYSTETQYF. DNA of the CDR3: TGCAGGTCGTGGGACATCTATTCGACGGAGACCCAGTACTTC.

The chain carries TRBV9 and TRBJ2-1; 8 positions match TRBD2. The CDR3 is made up of 15 amino acids. Trimming removed 0 bases from V and 7 bases from J; junction bases left unmatched: 6. Germline V lookup: CDR1 SGDLS, CDR2 YYNGEE. CDR3 sequence: CASSVGGTRGNEQFF. In DNA form, the CDR3 reads TGTGCCAGCAGCGTAGGTGGGACTAGGGGTAATGAGCAGTTCTTC.

V gene TRBV7-9 combines with J gene TRBJ2-7; 14 positions match TRBD2. Per the germline V gene, CDR1 is SEHNR and CDR2 is FQNEAQ (reference sequence). V trimming: 3 bases; J trimming: 4 bases; junction bases outside the gene matches: 5. The CDR3 has 16 amino acids. Written as DNA, the CDR3 is TGTGCCAGCAGCTTCCTGACTAGCGGGGGGGAATACGAGCAGTACTTC. Translated: CASSFLTSGGEYEQYF.

In its sample, this clone was seen a few times. The chain carries TRBV23-1 and TRBJ2-7; weak D call: TRBD2 (5 bases). TRBV23-1 is an ORF for which the function is uncertain. This CDR3 comprises 15 residues. Trimming shortened V by 4 bases and J by 5 bases, and 18 bases separated the two germline ends. Written as DNA, the CDR3 is TGCGCCAGCAGTCTGCGGGCGGGCCGGTCTAACGAGCAGTACTTC. Encoded protein: CASSLRAGRSNEQYF.

The table lists this clone with a few counts. The rearrangement uses TRBV7-9 and TRBJ1-4, with 9 bases that match TRBD1. With V trimmed by 5 bases and J by 5 bases, 3 bases remained unmatched. CDR3 size: 14 residues. CDR1 is SEHNR, CDR2 FQNEAQ, per germline (reference sequence). The CDR3: CASSETGGNEKLFF. The DNA for the CDR3 is TGTGCCAGCAGCGAGACAGGGGGAAATGAAAAACTGTTTTTT.

This rearrangement joins TRBV2 to TRBJ2-3; TRBD2 agrees at 8 bases. The CDR3 length is 15 residues. Germline V gene data show CDR1 as SNHLY and CDR2 as FYNNEI. V trimming: 6 bases; J trimming: 4 bases; junction bases outside the gene matches: 9. CDR3 sequence: CASSPGTSMADTQYF. DNA of the CDR3: TGTGCCAGCAGCCCCGGGACTAGTATGGCAGATACGCAGTATTTT.

The V call is TRBV19, the J call TRBJ2-3; D is unclear. The CDR3 is made up of 13 amino acids. Germline lookup yields CDR1 LNHDA and CDR2 SQIVND (reference sequence). This CDR3 reads CGSSTSSTDTQYF. As DNA, the CDR3 is TGTGGGAGTTCCACGAGTAGCACAGATACGCAGTATTTT.

The V gene is TRBV11-2, the J gene TRBJ2-5, with TRBD2 as a possible D gene (5 bases). The CDR3 runs to 13 residues. Germline values: CDR1 SGHAT, CDR2 FQNNGV. V was trimmed by 5 bases and J by 1 base, leaving 8 bases between them. DNA for the CDR3: TGTGCCAGCAGCCCGGGGTTCCAAGAGACCCAGTACTTC. As protein: CASSPGFQETQYF.

The chain uses TRBV25-1 and TRBJ2-7; possibly TRBD1 for D (7 bases). CDR3 length equals 14 residues. With 1 base removed from V and 8 bases from J, the gap between germline ends came to 15 bases. Germline assignment: CDR1 MGHDK and CDR2 SYGVNS. The chain's CDR3 is CASSESGGSVQQYF. CDR3 coding DNA: TGTGCCAGCAGTGAATCAGGGGGGAGCGTCCAGCAGTACTTC.

This clone was detected a few times. The same CDR3 arises from other DNA sequences in this sample as well. The rearrangement uses TRBV7-6 and TRBJ2-7, with D possibly TRBD1 on 6 matching bases. Between the trimmed V and J ends, which lost 5 bases and 7 bases, there was a span of 9 bases. The CDR3 sequence is 11 residues long. In germline, CDR1 is SGHVS, CDR2 FNYEAQ. CDR3 nucleotides: TGTGCCAGCAGCAAAGGGGGTGAGCAGTACTTC. Protein product: CASSKGGEQYF.

The chain employs TRBV19 and TRBJ2-1; D not certain. V shed 2 bases and J shed 5 bases, with 13 bases lying between them. CDR1 is LNHDA and CDR2 is SQIVND in the germline V gene (reference sequence). The CDR3 extends over 15 amino acids. The CDR3 spells CASSIQVSLNNEQFF. The CDR3 DNA is TGTGCCAGTAGTATACAGGTCAGCCTTAACAATGAGCAGTTCTTC.

This sequence joins TRBV19 and TRBJ2-2; D not certain. The V gene's germline CDR1 is LNHDA and CDR2 SQIVND (reference sequence). The V end was cut by 8 bases, the J end by 5 bases, with 6 bases between. The CDR3 extends over 11 amino acids. The CDR3, as DNA: TGTGCCAGTTTAGGAACCGGGGAGCTGTTTTTT. Its protein product is CASLGTGELFF.

V gene TRBV15 combines with J gene TRBJ2-7; D may be TRBD2 (6 bases). V lost 0 bases to trimming and J lost 7 bases, with 13 bases between them. In germline, CDR1 is LNHNV, CDR2 YYDKDF (reference sequence). The CDR3 has 14 amino acids. CDR3 bases: TGTGCCACCAGCAGAGATGACGGGAGATGGGAGCAGTACTTC. As protein: CATSRDDGRWEQYF. The full variable domain, in which reference TRBV15 and TRBJ2-7 provide the parts outside the CDR3, is DAMVIQNPRYQVTQFGKPVTLSCSQTLNHNVMYWYQQKSSQAPKLLFHYYDKDFNNEADTPDNFQSRRPNTSFCFLDIRSPGLGDTAMYLCATSRDDGRWEQYFGPGTRLTVT.

This chain links TRBV29-1 with TRBJ2-3; the D gene is possibly TRBD1 (5 bases). The CDR3 is 16 residues long. Germline V lookup: CDR1 SQVTM, CDR2 ANQGSEA. V lost 4 bases and J 2 bases, leaving 19 bases between the germline ends. The DNA of the CDR3 is TGCAGCGTTGGGGGCCTCCCTGGGGTGGACACAGATACGCAGTATTTT. Its translation is CSVGGLPGVDTDTQYF.

This chain links TRBV7-8 with TRBJ2-6; D is undetermined. Germline lookup yields CDR1 SGHVS and CDR2 FQNEAQ. The CDR3 has 17 residues. V lost 5 bases to trimming and J lost 1 base, with 15 bases between them. In nucleotides, the CDR3 is TGTGCCAGCAGCGCCTACAAGCTGGGTTCTGGGGCCAACGTCCTGACTTTC. Residues: CASSAYKLGSGANVLTF.